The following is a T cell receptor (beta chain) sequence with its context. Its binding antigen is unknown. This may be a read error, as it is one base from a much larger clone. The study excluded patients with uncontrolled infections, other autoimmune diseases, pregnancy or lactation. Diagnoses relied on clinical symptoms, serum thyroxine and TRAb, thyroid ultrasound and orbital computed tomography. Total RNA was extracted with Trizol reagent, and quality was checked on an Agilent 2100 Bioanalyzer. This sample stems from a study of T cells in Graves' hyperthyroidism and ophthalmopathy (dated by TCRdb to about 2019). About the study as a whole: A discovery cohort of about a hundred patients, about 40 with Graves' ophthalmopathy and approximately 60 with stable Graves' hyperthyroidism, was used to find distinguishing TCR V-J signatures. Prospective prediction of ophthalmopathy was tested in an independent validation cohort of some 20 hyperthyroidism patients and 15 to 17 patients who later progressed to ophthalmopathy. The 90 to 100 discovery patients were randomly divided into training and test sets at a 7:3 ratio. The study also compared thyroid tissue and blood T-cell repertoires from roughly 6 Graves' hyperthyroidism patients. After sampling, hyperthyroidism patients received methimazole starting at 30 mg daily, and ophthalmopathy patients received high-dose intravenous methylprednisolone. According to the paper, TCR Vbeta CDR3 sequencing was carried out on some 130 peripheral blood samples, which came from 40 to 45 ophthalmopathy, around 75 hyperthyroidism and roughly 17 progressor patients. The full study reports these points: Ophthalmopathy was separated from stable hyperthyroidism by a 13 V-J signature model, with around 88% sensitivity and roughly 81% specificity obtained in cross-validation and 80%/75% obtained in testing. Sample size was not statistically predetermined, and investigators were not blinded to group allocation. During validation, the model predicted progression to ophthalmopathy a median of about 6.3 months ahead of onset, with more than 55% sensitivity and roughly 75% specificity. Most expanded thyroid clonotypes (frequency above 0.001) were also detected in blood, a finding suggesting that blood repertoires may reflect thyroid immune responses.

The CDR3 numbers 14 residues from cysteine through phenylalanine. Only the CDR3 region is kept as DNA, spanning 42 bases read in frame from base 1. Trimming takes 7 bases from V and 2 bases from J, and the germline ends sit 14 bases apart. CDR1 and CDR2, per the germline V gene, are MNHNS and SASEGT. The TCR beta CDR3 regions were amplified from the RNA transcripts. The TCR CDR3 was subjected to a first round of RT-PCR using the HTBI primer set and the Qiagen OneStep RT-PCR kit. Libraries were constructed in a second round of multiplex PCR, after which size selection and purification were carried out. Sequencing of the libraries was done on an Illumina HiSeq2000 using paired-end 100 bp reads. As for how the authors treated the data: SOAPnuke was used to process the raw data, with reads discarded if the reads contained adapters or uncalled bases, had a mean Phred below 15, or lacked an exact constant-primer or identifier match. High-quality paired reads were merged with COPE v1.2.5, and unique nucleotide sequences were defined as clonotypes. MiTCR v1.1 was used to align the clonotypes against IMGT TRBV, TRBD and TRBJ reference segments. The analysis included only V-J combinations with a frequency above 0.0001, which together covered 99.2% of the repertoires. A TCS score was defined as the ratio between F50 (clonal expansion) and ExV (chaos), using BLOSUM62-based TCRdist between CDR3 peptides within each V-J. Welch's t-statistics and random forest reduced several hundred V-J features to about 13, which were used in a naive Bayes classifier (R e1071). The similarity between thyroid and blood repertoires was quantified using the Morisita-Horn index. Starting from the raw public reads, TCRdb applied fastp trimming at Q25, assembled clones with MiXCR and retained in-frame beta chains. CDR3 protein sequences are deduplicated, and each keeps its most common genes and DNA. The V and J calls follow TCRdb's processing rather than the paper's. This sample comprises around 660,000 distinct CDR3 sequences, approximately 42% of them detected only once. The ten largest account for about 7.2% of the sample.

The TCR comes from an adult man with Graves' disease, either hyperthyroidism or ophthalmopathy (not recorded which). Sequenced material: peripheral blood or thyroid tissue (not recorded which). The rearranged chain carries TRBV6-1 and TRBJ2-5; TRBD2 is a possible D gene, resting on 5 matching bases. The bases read TGTGCCAGCATGGAGGAACTTCCGCAAGAGACCCAGTACTTC. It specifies CASMEELPQETQYF.